This T cell receptor beta chain was captured by sequencing in a study of blood T cells in healthy people across ages. Each sample yielded at least 6 micrograms of PBMC total RNA. Using a J-beta primer mix together with a sample-barcoded 5' primer, a second PCR was run for roughly 6 to 12 cycles. In TCRdb, the 5' RACE reads were re-called with MiXCR into one record per CDR3 protein. The sample lists 710,000 or so distinct CDR3 sequences, about 20% occurring once. Findings of the study overall: Naive and antigen-experienced cells could not be conclusively compared, given unsorted PBMCs. One million T cells yielded diversity estimates that were considered underestimates. Age advanced and TCR beta diversity per million T cells fell, roughly linearly.

This clonotype was seen only a few times. Its antigen is unidentified. The germline V gene encodes CDR1 LGHDT and CDR2 YNNKEL (reference sequence). The V end lost 4 bases, the J end lost 0 bases, and 12 bases lay between the germline ends. CDR3 size: 15 residues. The material sequenced was blood. This TCR derives from a man aged 65-85 years in good health. This chain uses TRBV3-1 with TRBJ2-5, with D possibly TRBD1 on 5 matching bases. Here the CDR3 DNA reads TGTGCCAGCAGCCCCCAGCTAGGGGACCAAGAGACCCAGTACTTC. Its protein product is CASSPQLGDQETQYF.